The T cell receptor beta chain described here comes from a study of T cell responses to AZD1222 COVID-19 vaccine. Whole-study findings and limits: All repertoire sampling was performed exclusively after the peak T cell response.

TCRdb's table, derived via immunoSEQ multiplex PCR, lists solely in-frame clones and lacks some. The sample yields under 150,000 clones, roughly nine tenths seen once. With 9 bases clipped from V and 7 bases from J, the junction kept 6 bases outside the gene matches. The CDR3 totals 13 residues. The germline CDR1 and CDR2 sequences are SGHTA and FQGNSA. As concerns this clone: Its specificity is not known.

The chain couples TRBV7-2 to TRBJ1-6; 7 nucleotides line up with TRBD1. This receptor was identified in an adult who received the AZD1222 COVID-19 vaccine. The sequenced sample was peripheral blood, obtained 28 days after the second AZD1222 dose. DNA of the CDR3: TGTGCCAGTCGGCAGGGGGGGAATTCACCCCTCCACTTT. Protein sequence: CASRQGGNSPLHF.